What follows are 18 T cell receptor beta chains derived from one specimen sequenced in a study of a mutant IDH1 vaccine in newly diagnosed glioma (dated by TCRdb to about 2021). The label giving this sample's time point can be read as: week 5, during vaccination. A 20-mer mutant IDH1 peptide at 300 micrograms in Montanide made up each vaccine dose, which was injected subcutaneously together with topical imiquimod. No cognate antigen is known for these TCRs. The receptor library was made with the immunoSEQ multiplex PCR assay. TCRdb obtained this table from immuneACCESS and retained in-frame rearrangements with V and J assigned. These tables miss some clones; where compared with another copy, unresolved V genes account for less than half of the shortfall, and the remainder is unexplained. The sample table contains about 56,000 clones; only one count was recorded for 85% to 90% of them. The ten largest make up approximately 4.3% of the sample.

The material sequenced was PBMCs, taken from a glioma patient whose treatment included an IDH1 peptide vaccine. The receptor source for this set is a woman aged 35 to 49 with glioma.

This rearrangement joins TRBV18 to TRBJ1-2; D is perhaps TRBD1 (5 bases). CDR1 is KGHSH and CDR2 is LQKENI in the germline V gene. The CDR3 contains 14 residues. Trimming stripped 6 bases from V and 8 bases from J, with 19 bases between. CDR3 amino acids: CASSTRDGVEGYTF. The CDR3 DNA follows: TGTGCCAGCTCGACCCGGGACGGGGTTGAGGGCTACACCTTC.

Written as DNA, the CDR3 is TGTGCCAGTATGATCCACGGGGACACTGAAGCTTTCTTT. It codes for CASMIHGDTEAFF. The chain joins TRBV19 to TRBJ1-1; no reliable D call. The V gene's germline CDR1 is LNHDA and CDR2 SQIVND (reference sequence). V lost 7 bases and J lost 3, with 12 bases in between. The CDR3 is made up of 13 amino acids.

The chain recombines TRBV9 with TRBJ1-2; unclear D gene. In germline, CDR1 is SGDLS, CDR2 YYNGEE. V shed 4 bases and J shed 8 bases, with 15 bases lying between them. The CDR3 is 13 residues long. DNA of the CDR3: TGTGCCAGCAGCTCCAAAGTCGCGGGAGGCTACACCTTC. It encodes CASSSKVAGGYTF.

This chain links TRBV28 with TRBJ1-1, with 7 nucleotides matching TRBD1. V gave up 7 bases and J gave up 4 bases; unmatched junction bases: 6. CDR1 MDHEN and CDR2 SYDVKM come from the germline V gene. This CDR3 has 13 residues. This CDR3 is CASTPTGVTEAFF. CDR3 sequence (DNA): TGTGCCAGCACGCCTACAGGGGTCACTGAAGCTTTCTTT.

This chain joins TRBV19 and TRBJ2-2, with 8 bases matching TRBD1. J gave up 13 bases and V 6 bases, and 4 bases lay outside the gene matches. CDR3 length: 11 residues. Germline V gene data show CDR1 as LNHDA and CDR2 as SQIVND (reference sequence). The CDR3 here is CASRQGAVLFF. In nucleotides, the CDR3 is TGTGCCAGTAGGCAGGGGGCTGTGCTGTTTTTT.

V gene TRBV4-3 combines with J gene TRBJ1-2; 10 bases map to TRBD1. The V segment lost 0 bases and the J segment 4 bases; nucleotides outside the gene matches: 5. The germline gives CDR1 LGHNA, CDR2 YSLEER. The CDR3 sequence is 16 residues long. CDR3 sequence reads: CASSQDGTGVIYGYTF. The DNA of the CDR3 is TGCGCCAGCAGCCAAGATGGGACAGGGGTGATCTATGGCTACACCTTC.

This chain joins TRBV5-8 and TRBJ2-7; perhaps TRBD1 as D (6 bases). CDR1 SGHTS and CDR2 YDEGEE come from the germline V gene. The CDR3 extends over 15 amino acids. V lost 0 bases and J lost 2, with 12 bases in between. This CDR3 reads CASSLVGGDTYEQYF. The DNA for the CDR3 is TGTGCCAGCAGCTTGGTAGGTGGGGACACCTACGAGCAGTACTTC.

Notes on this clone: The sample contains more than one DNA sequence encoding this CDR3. The CDR3 DNA reads as TGCGCCAGCAGCTTGGGGGGCTCTGGGGCCAACGTCCTGACTTTC. It is translated as CASSLGGSGANVLTF. The chain is built from TRBV5-1 and TRBJ2-6; no reliable D call. The CDR3 is 15 amino acids. CDR1 and CDR2 (germline): SGHRS, YFSETQ. Trimming took 0 bases from V and 0 from J, leaving 4 bases between them. The whole variable domain, remainder taken from reference TRBV5-1 and TRBJ2-6, is KAGVTQTPRYLIKTRGQQVTLSCSPISGHRSVSWYQQTPGQGLQFLFEYFSETQRNKGNFPGRFSGRQFSNSRSEMNVSTLELGDSALYLCASSLGGSGANVLTFGAGSRLTVL.

DNA for the CDR3: TGCGCCAGCAGCTTCCGAGCAACTAATGAAAAACTGTTTTTT. Amino acids: CASSFRATNEKLFF. The chain carries TRBV5-1 and TRBJ1-4; D uncertain. In germline, CDR1 is SGHRS, CDR2 YFSETQ. Trimming removed 2 bases at V and 0 bases at J, with 5 bases between. The CDR3 length is 14 residues.

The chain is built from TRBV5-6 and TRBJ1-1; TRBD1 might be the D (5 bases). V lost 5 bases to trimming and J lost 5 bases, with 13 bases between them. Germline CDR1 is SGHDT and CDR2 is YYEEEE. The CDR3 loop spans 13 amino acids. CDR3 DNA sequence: TGTGCCAGCAGTCTACCTGGGGGGACTGAAGCTTTCTTT. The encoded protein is CASSLPGGTEAFF.

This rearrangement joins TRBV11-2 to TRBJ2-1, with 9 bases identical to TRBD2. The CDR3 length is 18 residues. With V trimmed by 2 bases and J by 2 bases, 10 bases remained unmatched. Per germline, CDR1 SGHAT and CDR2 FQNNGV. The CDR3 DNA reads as TGTGCCAGCAGCTTAAGAAGGGTAGCGGGGGCCCCCTACAATGAGCAGTTCTTC. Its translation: CASSLRRVAGAPYNEQFF.

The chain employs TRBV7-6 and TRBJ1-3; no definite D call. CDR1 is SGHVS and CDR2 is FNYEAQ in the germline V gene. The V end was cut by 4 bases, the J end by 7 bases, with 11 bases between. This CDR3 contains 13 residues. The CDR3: CASSSGRVNTIYF. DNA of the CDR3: TGTGCCAGCAGCTCCGGAAGGGTCAACACCATATATTTT.

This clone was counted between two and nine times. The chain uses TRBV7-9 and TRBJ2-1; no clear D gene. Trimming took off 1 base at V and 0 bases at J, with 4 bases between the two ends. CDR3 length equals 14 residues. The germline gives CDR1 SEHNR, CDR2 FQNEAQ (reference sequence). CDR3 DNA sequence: TGTGCCAGCAGCTTAGACCCCTCCTACAATGAGCAGTTCTTC. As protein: CASSLDPSYNEQFF.

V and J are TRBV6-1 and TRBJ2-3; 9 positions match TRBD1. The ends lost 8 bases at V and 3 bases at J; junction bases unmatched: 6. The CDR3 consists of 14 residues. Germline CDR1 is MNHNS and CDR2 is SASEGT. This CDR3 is CASYRDRVTDTQYF. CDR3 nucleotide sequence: TGTGCCAGCTACCGGGACAGGGTAACAGATACGCAGTATTTT.

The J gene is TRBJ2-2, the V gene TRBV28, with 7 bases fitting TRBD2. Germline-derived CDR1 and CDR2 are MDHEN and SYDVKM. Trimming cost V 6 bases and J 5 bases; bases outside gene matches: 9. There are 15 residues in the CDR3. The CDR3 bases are TGTGCCAGCAGCGCCGCGGGAGTTTGGACCGGGGAGCTGTTTTTT. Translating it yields CASSAAGVWTGELFF.

In DNA, the CDR3 is TGTGCCAGCAGTCGGGCTAGCGGGAGCGATACGCAGTATTTT. It codes for CASSRASGSDTQYF. The V gene is TRBV6-5, the J gene TRBJ2-3, with 10 bases aligning to TRBD2. J was trimmed by 6 bases and V by 5 bases; bases with no gene match: 5. The germline CDR1 and CDR2 sequences are MNHEY and SVGAGI. CDR3 size: 14 residues.

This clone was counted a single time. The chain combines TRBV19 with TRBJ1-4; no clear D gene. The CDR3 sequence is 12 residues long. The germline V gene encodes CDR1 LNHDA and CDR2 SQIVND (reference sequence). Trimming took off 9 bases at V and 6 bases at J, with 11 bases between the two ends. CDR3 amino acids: CASSGGYEKLFF. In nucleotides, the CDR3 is TGTGCCAGCTCAGGTGGATATGAAAAACTGTTTTTT.

Here the CDR3 reads CASSPATSGFEQYF. The CDR3 DNA follows: TGTGCCAGCAGCCCGGCGACTAGCGGATTCGAGCAGTACTTC. The chain links TRBV6-5 to TRBJ2-7, with 9 bases matching TRBD2. This CDR3 comprises 14 residues. Germline-derived CDR1 and CDR2 are MNHEY and SVGAGI. Trimming cost V 6 bases and J 6 bases; bases outside gene matches: 9.